This entry is about one T cell receptor beta chain. Its antigen is not identified. This sample is part of a study of OX40 agonist ivuxolimab in advanced cancers. Study-wide context: There were three patients with partial responses, one having hepatocellular carcinoma and two cutaneous melanoma.

Method: immunoSEQ multiplex PCR; TCRdb's copy keeps in-frame clones and lacks some. Among some 35,000 clones listed, roughly 80% were seen once. Study-wide results and limits: The average count of expanded clones was higher among CD8+ T cells than among CD4+. In a subset of nonresponders, normalized T-cell clonal expansion was also low.

V lost 0 bases, J lost 7 bases, and 6 bases stayed unmatched. CDR3 size: 16 residues. Germline assignment: CDR1 SSHAT and CDR2 FNYEAQ (reference sequence). The chain employs TRBV7-7 and TRBJ2-1, with TRBD1 matching 10 bases. The sequence was obtained from an adult with an advanced solid tumor such as melanoma, head and neck, liver or kidney cancer. Material: CD4+ or CD8+ T cells sorted from blood, obtained in a trial of the OX40 agonist ivuxolimab. CDR3 bases: TGTGCCAGCAGCTTAGCCGGGACAGGGGCGGGGAATGAGCAGTTCTTC. It yields the protein CASSLAGTGAGNEQFF.